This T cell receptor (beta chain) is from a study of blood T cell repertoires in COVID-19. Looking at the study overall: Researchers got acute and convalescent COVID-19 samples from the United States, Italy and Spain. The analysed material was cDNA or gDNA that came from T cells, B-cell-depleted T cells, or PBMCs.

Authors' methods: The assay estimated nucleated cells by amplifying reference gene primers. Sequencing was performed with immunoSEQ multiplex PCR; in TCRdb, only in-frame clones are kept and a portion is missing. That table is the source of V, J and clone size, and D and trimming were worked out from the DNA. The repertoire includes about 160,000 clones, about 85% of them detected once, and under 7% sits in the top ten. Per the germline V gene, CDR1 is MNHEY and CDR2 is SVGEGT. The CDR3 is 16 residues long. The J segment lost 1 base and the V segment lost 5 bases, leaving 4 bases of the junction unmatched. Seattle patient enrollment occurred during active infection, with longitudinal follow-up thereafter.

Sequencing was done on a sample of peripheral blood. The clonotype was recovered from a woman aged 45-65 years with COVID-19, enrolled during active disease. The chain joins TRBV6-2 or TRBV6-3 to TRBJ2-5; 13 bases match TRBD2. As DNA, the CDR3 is TGTGCCAGCAGTAGGGGACTAGCGGGGCTCCAAGAGACCCAGTACTTC. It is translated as CASSRGLAGLQETQYF.